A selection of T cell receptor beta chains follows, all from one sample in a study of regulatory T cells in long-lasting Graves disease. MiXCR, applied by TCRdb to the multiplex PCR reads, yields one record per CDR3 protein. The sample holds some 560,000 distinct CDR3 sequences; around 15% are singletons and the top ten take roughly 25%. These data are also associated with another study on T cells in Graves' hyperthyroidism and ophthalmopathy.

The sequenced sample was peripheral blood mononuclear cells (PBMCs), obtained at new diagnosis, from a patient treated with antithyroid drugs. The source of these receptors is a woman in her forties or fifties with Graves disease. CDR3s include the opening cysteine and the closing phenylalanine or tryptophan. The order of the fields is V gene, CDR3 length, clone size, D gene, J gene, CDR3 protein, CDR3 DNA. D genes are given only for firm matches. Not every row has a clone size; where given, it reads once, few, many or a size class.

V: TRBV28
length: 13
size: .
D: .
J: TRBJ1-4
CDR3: CASSSGGVGKLFF
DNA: TGTGCCAGCAGTTCAGGCGGGGTTGGAAAACTGTTTTTT

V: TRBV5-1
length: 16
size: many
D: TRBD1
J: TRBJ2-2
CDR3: CASSLAGTVFTGELFF
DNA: TGCGCCAGCAGCTTGGCTGGGACAGTTTTCACCGGGGAGCTGTTTTTT

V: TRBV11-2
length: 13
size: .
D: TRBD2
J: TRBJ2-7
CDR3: CASSGGVIYEQYF
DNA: TGTGCCAGCAGCGGGGGGGTTATCTACGAGCAGTACTTC

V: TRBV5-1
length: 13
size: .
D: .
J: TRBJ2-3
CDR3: CASSSEGSDTQYF
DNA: TGCGCCAGCAGCTCCGAGGGGTCAGATACGCAGTATTTT

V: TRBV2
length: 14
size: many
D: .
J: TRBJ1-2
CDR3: CASSEGRANYGYTF
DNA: TGTGCCAGCAGTGAAGGCAGGGCTAACTATGGCTACACCTTC

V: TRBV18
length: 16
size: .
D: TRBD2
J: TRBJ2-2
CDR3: CASSLSGLANTGELFF
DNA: TGTGCCAGCTCACTCTCGGGACTAGCGAACACCGGGGAGCTGTTTTTT

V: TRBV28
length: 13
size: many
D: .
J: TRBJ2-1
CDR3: CASSSLSSNEQFF
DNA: TGTGCCAGCAGTAGCCTTTCATCCAATGAGCAGTTCTTC

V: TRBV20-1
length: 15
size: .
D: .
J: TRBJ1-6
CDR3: CSAPQAELQNSPLHF
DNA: TGCAGTGCTCCCCAGGCGGAACTGCAGAATTCACCCCTCCACTTT

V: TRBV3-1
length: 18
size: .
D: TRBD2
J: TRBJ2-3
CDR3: CASSRGTSGGLSTDTQYF
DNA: TGTGCCAGCAGCCGGGGGACTAGCGGGGGGCTCTCCACAGATACGCAGTATTTT

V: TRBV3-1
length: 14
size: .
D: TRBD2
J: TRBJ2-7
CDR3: CASSGGLVSYEQYF
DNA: TGTGCCAGCAGCGGGGGACTAGTATCCTACGAGCAGTACTTC

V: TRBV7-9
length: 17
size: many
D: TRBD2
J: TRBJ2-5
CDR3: CASSPARLAGVQETQYF
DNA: TGTGCCAGCAGCCCGGCACGACTAGCGGGGGTTCAAGAGACCCAGTACTTC

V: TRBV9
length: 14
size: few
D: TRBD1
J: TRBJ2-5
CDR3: CASSVTGVQETQYF
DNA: TGTGCCAGCAGCGTCACAGGGGTACAAGAGACCCAGTACTTC

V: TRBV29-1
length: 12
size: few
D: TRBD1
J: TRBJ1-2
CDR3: CSEMTGGYGYTF
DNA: TGCAGCGAAATGACAGGGGGCTACGGCTACACCTTC

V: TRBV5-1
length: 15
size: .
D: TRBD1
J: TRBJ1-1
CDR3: CASSWGKQGIPEAFF
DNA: TGCGCCAGCAGCTGGGGGAAACAGGGGATCCCTGAAGCTTTCTTT

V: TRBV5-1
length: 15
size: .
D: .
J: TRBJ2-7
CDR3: CASSLTQAPAYEQYF
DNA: TGCGCCAGCAGCTTGACGCAGGCTCCGGCCTACGAGCAGTACTTC

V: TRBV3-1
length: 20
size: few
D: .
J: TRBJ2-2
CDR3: CASSQATRFTGTNPTGELFF
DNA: TGTGCCAGCAGCCAAGCCACCAGATTTACCGGGACAAACCCGACCGGGGAGCTGTTTTTT

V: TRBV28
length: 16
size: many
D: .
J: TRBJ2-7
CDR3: CASSFRWGRVPYEQYF
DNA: TGTGCCAGCAGTTTCCGTTGGGGCAGGGTCCCCTACGAGCAGTACTTC

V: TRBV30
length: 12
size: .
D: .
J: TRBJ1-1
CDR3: CAWEGGSPAAFF
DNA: TGTGCCTGGGAGGGTGGGTCCCCCGCGGCTTTCTTT

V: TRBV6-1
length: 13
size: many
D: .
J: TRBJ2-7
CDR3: CASSGHRVYEQYF
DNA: TGTGCCAGCAGTGGACACAGGGTCTACGAGCAGTACTTC

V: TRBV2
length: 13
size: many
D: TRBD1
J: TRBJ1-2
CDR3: CASSPDRAPGYTF
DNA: TGTGCCAGCAGTCCGGACAGGGCGCCTGGCTACACCTTC